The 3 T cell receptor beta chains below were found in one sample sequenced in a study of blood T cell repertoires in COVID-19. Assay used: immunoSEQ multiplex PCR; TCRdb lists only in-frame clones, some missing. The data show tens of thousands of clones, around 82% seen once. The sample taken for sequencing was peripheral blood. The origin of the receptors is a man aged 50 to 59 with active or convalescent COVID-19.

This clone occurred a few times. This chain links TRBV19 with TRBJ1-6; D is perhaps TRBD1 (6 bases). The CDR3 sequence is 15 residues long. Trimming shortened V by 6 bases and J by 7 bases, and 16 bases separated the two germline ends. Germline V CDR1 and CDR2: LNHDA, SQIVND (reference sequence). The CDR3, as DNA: TGTGCCAGTAGCCCAAGAGGGGGATCAAATTCACCCCTCCACTTT. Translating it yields CASSPRGGSNSPLHF.

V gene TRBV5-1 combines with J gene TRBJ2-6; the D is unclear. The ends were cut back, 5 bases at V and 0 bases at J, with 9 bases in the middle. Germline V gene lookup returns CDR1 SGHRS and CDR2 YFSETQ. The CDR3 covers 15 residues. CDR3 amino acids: CASRLGDSGANVLTF. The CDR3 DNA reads TGCGCCAGCAGACTCGGAGACTCTGGGGCCAACGTCCTGACTTTC.

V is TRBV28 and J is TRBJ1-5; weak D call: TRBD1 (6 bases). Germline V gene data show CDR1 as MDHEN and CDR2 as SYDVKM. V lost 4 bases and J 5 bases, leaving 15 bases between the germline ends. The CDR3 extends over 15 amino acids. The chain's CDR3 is CASSSGQLYDQPQHF. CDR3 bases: TGTGCCAGCAGTTCCGGACAGCTATACGATCAGCCCCAGCATTTT.